The 3 T cell receptor beta chains listed next were all sequenced from one sample in a study of identical twins. One entry per CDR3 protein results from TCRdb running MiXCR on the 5' RACE reads. The sample lists around 370,000 distinct CDR3 sequences, around 9% seen once, with approximately 9.3% in the top ten. The source material was naive T cells sorted from blood. The source of these receptors is a woman aged 45-65 years in good health.

The genes are TRBV6-6 and TRBJ1-1; D not resolved. The CDR3 runs 12 residues. V lost 5 bases to trimming and J lost 7 bases, with 11 bases between them. Per the germline V gene, CDR1 is MNHNY and CDR2 is SVGAGI (reference sequence). In DNA, the CDR3 is TGTGCCAGCAGTCTCGGGCCGATTGAAGCTTTCTTT. As protein: CASSLGPIEAFF.

The genes are TRBV24-1 and TRBJ2-1; D is possibly TRBD1 (7 bases). The CDR3 spans 14 residues. The germline V and J ends were trimmed by 3 bases and 7 bases, with 12 bases remaining between them. From germline, CDR1 is KGHDR and CDR2 SFDVKD. The CDR3 reads CATSDKQGRNEQFF. The CDR3 DNA follows: TGTGCCACCAGTGATAAACAGGGGAGGAATGAGCAGTTCTTC.

The V gene is TRBV7-9, the J gene TRBJ1-5; D remains unclear. With 1 base removed from V and 10 bases from J, the gap between germline ends came to 11 bases. The germline V gene encodes CDR1 SEHNR and CDR2 FQNEAQ (reference sequence). The CDR3 spans 13 residues. DNA for the CDR3: TGTGCCAGCAGCTTAGGTTTACCGGACCCCCAGCATTTT. It codes for CASSLGLPDPQHF.